A single sample is the source of the 2 T cell receptor beta chains below, sequenced in a study of cytomegalovirus exposure and HLA in healthy donors. The table came from immunoSEQ multiplex PCR; TCRdb's copy has only in-frame clones and leaves some out. The top ten clones hold approximately 20% of a sample with about 150,000 clones, 70% to 90% of them seen once. The source material was PBMCs. These receptors were obtained from a man between 18 and 29 years old in good health and CMV-seropositive.

CDR3 region: CASSLPGAGNTEAFF. The DNA for the CDR3 is TGTGCCAGCAGTTTGCCAGGGGCCGGGAACACTGAAGCTTTCTTT. The chain employs TRBV27 and TRBJ1-1, with D perhaps TRBD1 (6 bases). V was shortened by 3 bases and J by 1 base, with 12 bases between the two germline ends. There are 15 residues in the CDR3. CDR1 is MNHEY and CDR2 is SMNVEV in the germline V gene (reference sequence).

CDR3 loop: CATGLAGEGNTGELFF. DNA for the CDR3: TGCGCCACCGGACTAGCGGGAGAAGGCAACACCGGGGAGCTGTTTTTT. The chain joins TRBV4-3 to TRBJ2-2; 13 positions match TRBD2. Trimming at V came to 10 bases and at J to 2 bases, leaving 7 bases not matched to a gene. The CDR3 has 16 amino acids. Germline CDR1 is LGHNA and CDR2 is YSLEER.